A selection of T cell receptor beta chains follows, all from one sample in a study of blood T cells in healthy people across ages. TCRdb itself ran the 5' RACE reads through MiXCR, one entry per CDR3 protein. The profile covers 600,000 to 850,000 distinct CDR3 sequences, with 25% appearing a single time and more than 8% taken by the ten largest. This sample was also put to use in a study of T cells of mothers and their children.

The sample was blood. These receptors came from a boy between 10 and 17 years old in good health. The CDR3 runs from the conserved cysteine through the conserved F or W. D genes are given only for firm matches. Part of the rows lack a size; the others show once, few, many or a class for expanded clones.

d_call	clone_size	j_call	v_call	cdr3_aa	cdr3_nt
.	.	TRBJ1-1	TRBV29-1	CSVSRDTEAFF	TGCAGCGTTTCAAGGGACACTGAAGCTTTCTTT
TRBD1	.	TRBJ2-5	TRBV6-5	CASSYSTGDVRWEQYF	TGTGCCAGCAGTTACTCGACAGGGGATGTTCGCTGGGAGCAGTACTTC
.	few	TRBJ2-7	TRBV7-2	CASSLHSRRTFEQYF	TGTGCCAGCAGCTTACACTCTCGTCGGACCTTCGAGCAGTACTTC
TRBD2	.	TRBJ2-5	TRBV10-3	CASAAGFDETQYF	TGTGCCTCCGCAGCGGGGTTCGATGAGACCCAGTACTTC
.	once	TRBJ2-7	TRBV5-1	CASSLGQGEDEQYF	TGCGCCAGCAGCTTGGGGCAGGGGGAGGACGAGCAGTACTTC
TRBD1	.	TRBJ2-7	TRBV10-3	CAIRGTGGDLGSEQYF	TGTGCCATCAGGGGGACAGGGGGCGACTTAGGCTCCGAGCAGTACTTC
TRBD1	few	TRBJ2-7	TRBV7-2	CASSPMVRTGGWNF	TGTGCCAGCAGCCCTATGGTCCGGACAGGGGGTTGGAACTTC
.	few	TRBJ2-1	TRBV12-3/TRBV12-4	CASGGARYNEQFF	TGTGCCAGCGGGGGGGCCAGGTACAATGAGCAGTTCTTC
.	.	TRBJ2-3	TRBV5-1	CASSLKSGLSTDTQYF	TGCGCCAGCAGCTTGAAAAGCGGATTATCCACAGATACGCAGTATTTT
.	.	TRBJ2-7	TRBV3-1	CASSQEGLDYLTYEQYF	TGTGCCAGCAGCCAAGAGGGTCTCGACTACCTCACCTACGAGCAGTACTTC
TRBD2	.	TRBJ2-2	TRBV19	CASSMGLAVTGELFF	TGTGCCAGTAGTATGGGACTAGCGGTCACCGGGGAGCTGTTTTTT
TRBD2	.	TRBJ2-1	TRBV5-1	CASSGGLAGSNEQFF	TGCGCCAGCAGCGGGGGACTAGCCGGGAGCAATGAGCAGTTCTTC
.	few	TRBJ1-2	TRBV5-1	CASSLAGPEDGYTF	TGCGCCAGCAGCTTAGCAGGCCCCGAGGATGGCTACACCTTC
TRBD2	few	TRBJ2-5	TRBV10-2	CASSAGGQETQYF	TGCGCCAGCAGTGCGGGGGGCCAAGAGACCCAGTACTTC
TRBD2	few	TRBJ2-5	TRBV6-6	CASSYLGLGDETQYF	TGTGCCAGCAGTTACCTAGGACTAGGGGACGAGACCCAGTACTTC
TRBD1	few	TRBJ1-1	TRBV20-1	CSARDWDSAEAFF	TGCAGTGCTAGAGATTGGGACAGTGCTGAAGCTTTCTTT
.	.	TRBJ1-4	TRBV6-5	CASSYSNYRTRNEKLFF	TGTGCCAGCAGTTACTCGAACTACAGGACAAGGAATGAAAAACTGTTTTTT